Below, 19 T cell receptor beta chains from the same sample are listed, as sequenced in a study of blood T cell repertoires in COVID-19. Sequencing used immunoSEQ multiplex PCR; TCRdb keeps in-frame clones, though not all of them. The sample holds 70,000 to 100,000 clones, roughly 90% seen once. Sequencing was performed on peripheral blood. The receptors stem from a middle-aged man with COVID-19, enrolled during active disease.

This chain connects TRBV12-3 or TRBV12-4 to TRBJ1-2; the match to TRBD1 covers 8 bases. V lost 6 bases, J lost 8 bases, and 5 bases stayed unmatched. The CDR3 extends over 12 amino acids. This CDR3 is CASSWGQVGYTF. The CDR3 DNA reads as TGTGCCAGCAGCTGGGGACAGGTCGGCTACACCTTC.

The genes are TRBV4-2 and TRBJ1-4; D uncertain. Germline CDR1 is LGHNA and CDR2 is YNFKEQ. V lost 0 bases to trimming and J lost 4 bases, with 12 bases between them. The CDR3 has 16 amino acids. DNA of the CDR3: TGTGCCAGCAGCCAAGATGGCGGAGCCTATAATGAAAAACTGTTTTTT. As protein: CASSQDGGAYNEKLFF.

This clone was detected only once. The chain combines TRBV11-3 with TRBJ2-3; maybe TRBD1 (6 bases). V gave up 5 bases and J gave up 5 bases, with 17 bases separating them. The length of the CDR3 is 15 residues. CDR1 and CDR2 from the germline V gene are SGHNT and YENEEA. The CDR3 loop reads CASSAGQGSIDTQYF. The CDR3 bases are TGTGCCAGCAGCGCCGGCCAGGGGAGTATAGATACGCAGTATTTT.

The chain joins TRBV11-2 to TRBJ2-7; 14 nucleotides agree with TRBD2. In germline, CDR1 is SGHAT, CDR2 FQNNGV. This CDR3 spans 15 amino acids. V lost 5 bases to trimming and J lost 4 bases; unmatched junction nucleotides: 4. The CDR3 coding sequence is TGTGCCAGCAGCATGACTAGCGGGGGGGCATACGAGCAGTACTTC. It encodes CASSMTSGGAYEQYF.

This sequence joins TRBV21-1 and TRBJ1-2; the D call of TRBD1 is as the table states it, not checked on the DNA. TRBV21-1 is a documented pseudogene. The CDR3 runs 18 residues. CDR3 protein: CASSLKCHRGIFDYGYTF. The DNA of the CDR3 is TGTGCCAGCAGCCTAAAATGCCACAGGGGGATCTTCGACTATGGCTACACCTTC.

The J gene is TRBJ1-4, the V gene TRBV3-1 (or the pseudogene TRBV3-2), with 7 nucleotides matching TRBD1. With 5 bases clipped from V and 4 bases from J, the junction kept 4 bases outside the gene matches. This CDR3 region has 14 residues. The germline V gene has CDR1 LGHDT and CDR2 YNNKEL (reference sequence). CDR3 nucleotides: TGTGCCAGCAGCTTACAGGGGTTTAATGAAAAACTGTTTTTT. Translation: CASSLQGFNEKLFF.

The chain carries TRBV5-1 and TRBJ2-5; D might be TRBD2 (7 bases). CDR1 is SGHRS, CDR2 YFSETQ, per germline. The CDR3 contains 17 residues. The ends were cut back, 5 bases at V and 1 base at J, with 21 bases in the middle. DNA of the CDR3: TGCGCCAGCAGATCCGGGACACAGCTAGCGGCCCAAGAGACCCAGTACTTC. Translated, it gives CASRSGTQLAAQETQYF.

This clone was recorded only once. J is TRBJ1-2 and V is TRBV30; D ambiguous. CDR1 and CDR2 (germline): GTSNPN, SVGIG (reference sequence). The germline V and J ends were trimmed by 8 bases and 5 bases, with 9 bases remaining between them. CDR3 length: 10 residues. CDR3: CAMIGYGYTF. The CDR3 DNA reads TGTGCCATGATCGGGTATGGCTACACCTTC.

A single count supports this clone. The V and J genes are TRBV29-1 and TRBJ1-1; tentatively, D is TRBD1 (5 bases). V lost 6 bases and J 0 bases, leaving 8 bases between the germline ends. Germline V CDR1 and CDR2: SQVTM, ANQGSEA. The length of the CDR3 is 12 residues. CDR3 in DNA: TGCAGCGTGGGGGGGGTGAACACTGAAGCTTTCTTT. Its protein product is CSVGGVNTEAFF.

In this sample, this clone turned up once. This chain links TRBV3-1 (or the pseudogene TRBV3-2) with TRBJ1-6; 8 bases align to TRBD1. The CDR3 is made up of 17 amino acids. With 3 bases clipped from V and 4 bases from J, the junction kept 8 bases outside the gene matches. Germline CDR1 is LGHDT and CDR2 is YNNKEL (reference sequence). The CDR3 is CASSQEHRGSYNSPLHF. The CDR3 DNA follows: TGTGCCAGCAGCCAGGAGCACAGGGGGTCGTATAATTCACCCCTCCACTTT.

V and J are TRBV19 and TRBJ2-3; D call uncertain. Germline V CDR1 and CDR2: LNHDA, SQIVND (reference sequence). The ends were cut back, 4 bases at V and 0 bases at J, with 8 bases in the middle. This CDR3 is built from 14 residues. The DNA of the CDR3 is TGTGCCAGTAGTAACTTACTTAGCACAGATACGCAGTATTTT. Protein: CASSNLLSTDTQYF. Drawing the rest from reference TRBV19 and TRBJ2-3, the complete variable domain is DGGITQSPKYLFRKEGQNVTLSCEQNLNHDAMYWYRQDPGQGLRLIYYSQIVNDFQKGDIAEGYSVSREKKESFPLTVTSAQKNPTAFYLCASSNLLSTDTQYFGPGTRLTVL.

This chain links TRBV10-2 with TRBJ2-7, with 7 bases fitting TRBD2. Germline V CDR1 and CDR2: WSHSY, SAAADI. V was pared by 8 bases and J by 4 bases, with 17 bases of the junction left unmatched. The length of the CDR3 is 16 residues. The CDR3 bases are TGCGCCAGCCGACCTATGGTGGGGCGGGGGTCATACGAGCAGTACTTC. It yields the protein CASRPMVGRGSYEQYF.

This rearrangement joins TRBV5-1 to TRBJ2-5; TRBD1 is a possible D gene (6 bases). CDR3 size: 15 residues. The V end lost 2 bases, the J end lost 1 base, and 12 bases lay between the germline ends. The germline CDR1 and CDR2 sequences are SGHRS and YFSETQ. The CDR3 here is CASSLATGIQETQYF. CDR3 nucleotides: TGCGCCAGCAGCTTAGCCACAGGGATCCAAGAGACCCAGTACTTC. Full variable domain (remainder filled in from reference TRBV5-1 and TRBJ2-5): KAGVTQTPRYLIKTRGQQVTLSCSPISGHRSVSWYQQTPGQGLQFLFEYFSETQRNKGNFPGRFSGRQFSNSRSEMNVSTLELGDSALYLCASSLATGIQETQYFGPGTRLLVL.

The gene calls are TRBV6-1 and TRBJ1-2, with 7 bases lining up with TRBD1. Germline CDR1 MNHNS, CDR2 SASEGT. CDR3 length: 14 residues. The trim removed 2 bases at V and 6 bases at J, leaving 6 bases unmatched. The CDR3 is CASSERRGRNGYTF. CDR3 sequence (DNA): TGTGCCAGCAGTGAAAGAAGGGGGCGAAATGGCTACACCTTC.

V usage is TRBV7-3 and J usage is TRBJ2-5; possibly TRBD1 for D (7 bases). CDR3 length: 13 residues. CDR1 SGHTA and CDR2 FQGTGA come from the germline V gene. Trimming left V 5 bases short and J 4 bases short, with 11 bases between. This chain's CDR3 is CASSRGTAETQYF. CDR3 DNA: TGTGCCAGCAGCCGCGGGACAGCAGAGACCCAGTACTTC.

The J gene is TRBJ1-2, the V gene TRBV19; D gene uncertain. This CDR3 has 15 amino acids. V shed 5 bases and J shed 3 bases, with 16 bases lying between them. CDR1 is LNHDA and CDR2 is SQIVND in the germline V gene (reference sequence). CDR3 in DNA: TGTGCCAGTAGTTTCTACTTAAAGTCCGACTATGGCTACACCTTC. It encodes CASSFYLKSDYGYTF.

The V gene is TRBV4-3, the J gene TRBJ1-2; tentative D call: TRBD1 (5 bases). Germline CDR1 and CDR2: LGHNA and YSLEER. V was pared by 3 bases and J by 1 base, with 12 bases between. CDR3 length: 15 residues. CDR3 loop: CASSQGAGLNYGYTF. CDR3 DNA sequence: TGCGCCAGCAGCCAGGGCGCGGGGCTTAACTATGGCTACACCTTC.

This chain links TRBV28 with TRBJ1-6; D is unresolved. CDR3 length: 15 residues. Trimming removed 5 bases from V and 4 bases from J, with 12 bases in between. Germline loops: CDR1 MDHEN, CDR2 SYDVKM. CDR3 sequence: CASSPNSGYNSPLHF. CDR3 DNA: TGTGCCAGCAGTCCCAATTCCGGTTATAATTCACCCCTCCACTTT.

CDR3 in amino acids: CAKTGTGQPQHF. The CDR3 DNA reads TGTGCCAAAACTGGGACTGGGCAGCCCCAGCATTTT. The J gene is TRBJ1-5, the V gene TRBV12-1. TRBV12-1 is termed a pseudogene. The CDR3 consists of 12 residues.